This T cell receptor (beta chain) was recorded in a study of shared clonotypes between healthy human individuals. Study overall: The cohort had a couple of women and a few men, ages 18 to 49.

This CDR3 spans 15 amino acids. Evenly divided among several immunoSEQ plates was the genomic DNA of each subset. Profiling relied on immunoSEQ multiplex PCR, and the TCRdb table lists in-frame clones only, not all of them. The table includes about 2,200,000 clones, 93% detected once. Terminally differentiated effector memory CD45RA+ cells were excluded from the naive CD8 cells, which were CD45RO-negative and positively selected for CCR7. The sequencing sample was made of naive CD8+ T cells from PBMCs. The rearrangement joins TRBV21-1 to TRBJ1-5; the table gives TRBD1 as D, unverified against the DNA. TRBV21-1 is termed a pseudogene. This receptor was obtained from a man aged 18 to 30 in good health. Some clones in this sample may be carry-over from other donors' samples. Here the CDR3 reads CASSNGGQGCQPQHF. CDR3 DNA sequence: TGTGCCAGCAGCAACGGTGGACAGGGGTGTCAGCCCCAGCATTTT.